The following is a TCR beta chain sequence with its context. The data originate from a study of blood T cell repertoires in COVID-19. Overall study: The study drew acute and convalescent COVID-19 samples from the United States, Italy and Spain. Nucleic acid was either cDNA or gDNA, and it came from T cells, B-cell-depleted T cells, or PBMCs.

In the original analysis: Researchers report that nucleated cell counts were estimated from reference gene primer amplification. Generated by immunoSEQ multiplex PCR, the TCRdb table keeps only in-frame clones and is missing some. Clone size and V and J calls were adopted from that table, with D and trimming inferred from the DNA. This table has approximately 120,000 clones, roughly 79% appearing once. Sequenced input: peripheral blood. This clonotype was obtained from a human donor in a cohort sampled during active COVID-19.

CDR3 DNA sequence: TGTGCCAGCAGCTTGGGGACTCAGCTAGCCAAAAACATTCAGTACTTC. The encoded protein is CASSLGTQLAKNIQYF. V is TRBV5-5 and J is TRBJ2-4, with D tentatively TRBD2 (5 bases). The CDR3 runs to 16 residues. The germline V gene encodes CDR1 SGHKS and CDR2 YYEKEE (reference sequence). V was trimmed by 0 bases and J by 0 bases, leaving 10 bases between them.